Following are 31 T cell receptor beta chains from one sample sequenced in a study of blood T cell repertoires in COVID-19. TCRdb keeps only in-frame clones here, not all; method: immunoSEQ multiplex PCR. The table includes about 100,000 clones, around 64% detected once. The sequencing input was peripheral blood. Source of these receptors: a middle-aged woman with acute or convalescent COVID-19.

The chain combines TRBV29-1 with TRBJ1-1; tentatively, D is TRBD1 (6 bases). Germline CDR1 reads SQVTM; CDR2 reads ANQGSEA. The CDR3 has 10 amino acids. The germline V and J ends were trimmed by 7 bases and 7 bases, with 10 bases remaining between them. CDR3 in amino acids: CSAIQGEAFF. The CDR3, as DNA: TGCAGCGCTATACAGGGTGAAGCTTTCTTT.

This chain connects TRBV2 to TRBJ2-7; 7 bases agree with TRBD2. This CDR3 is built from 13 residues. V dropped 7 bases and J dropped 3; count of bases not matched to a gene: 6. CDR1 and CDR2 from the germline V gene are SNHLY and FYNNEI. The CDR3 reads CASMEGEGYEQYF. The CDR3 nucleotides are TGTGCCAGCATGGAAGGGGAGGGCTACGAGCAGTACTTC.

The rearrangement links TRBV6-5 to TRBJ2-7, with D possibly being TRBD1 (5 bases). The V gene lost 0 bases and the J gene lost 5 bases, with 14 bases spanning the gap. Germline V gene data show CDR1 as MNHEY and CDR2 as SVGAGI. CDR3 size: 15 residues. CDR3 sequence (DNA): TGTGCCAGCAGTTACTCTTCCAGGGAACCCCACGAGCAGTACTTC. It encodes CASSYSSREPHEQYF.

The genes are TRBV12-2 and TRBJ2-3; the DNA was not compared with TRBD2, the D call given in the table. TRBV12-2 is a listed pseudogene. This CDR3 contains 15 residues. The CDR3 loop is CASRGTSGSTDTQYF. DNA for the CDR3: TGTGCAAGTCGCGGGACTAGCGGAAGCACAGATACGCAGTATTTT.

V is TRBV5-1 and J is TRBJ2-5; weak D call: TRBD2 (6 bases). Germline assignment: CDR1 SGHRS and CDR2 YFSETQ. This CDR3 contains 13 residues. Trimming took off 8 bases at V and 0 bases at J, with 11 bases between the two ends. The CDR3 is CASRGSNQETQYF. CDR3 coding DNA: TGCGCCAGTCGGGGGAGTAACCAAGAGACCCAGTACTTC.

The chain uses TRBV6-5 and TRBJ1-1, with a weak D call TRBD1 (6 bases). This CDR3 contains 15 residues. V shed 7 bases and J shed 6 bases, with 21 bases lying between them. CDR1 is MNHEY and CDR2 is SVGAGI in the germline V gene. CDR3 protein: CASTQGGGAGAEAFF. The CDR3 DNA reads TGTGCCAGCACCCAAGGGGGGGGTGCGGGCGCTGAAGCTTTCTTT.

The V call is TRBV19, the J call TRBJ2-3; 10 nucleotides agree with TRBD2. The V segment lost 6 bases and the J segment 2 bases; nucleotides outside the gene matches: 5. Germline CDR1 reads LNHDA; CDR2 reads SQIVND (reference sequence). This CDR3 is built from 15 residues. CDR3 sequence: CASRELAGNTDTQYF. CDR3 in DNA: TGTGCCAGTAGAGAACTAGCGGGGAACACAGATACGCAGTATTTT.

This clone was recorded once. The rearrangement links TRBV6-1 to TRBJ1-1; D possibly corresponds to TRBD1 (6 bases). Trimming removed 2 bases from V and 0 bases from J, with 13 bases in between. The CDR3 totals 16 residues. CDR1 is MNHNS, CDR2 SASEGT, per germline. CDR3 region: CASSEWGGTVNTEAFF. CDR3 DNA: TGTGCCAGCAGTGAATGGGGGGGCACTGTGAACACTGAAGCTTTCTTT.

This chain connects TRBV6-5 to TRBJ2-1; TRBD1 agrees at 12 bases. The CDR3 runs to 16 residues. Germline values: CDR1 MNHEY, CDR2 SVGAGI. The J segment lost 8 bases and the V segment lost 1 base, leaving 6 bases of the junction unmatched. The CDR3 DNA sequence: TGTGCCAGCAGTTACTTTGCGGGACAGGGGGCGTATGAGCAGTTCTTC. Its protein product is CASSYFAGQGAYEQFF.

This clone came up a few times. The chain is built from TRBV28 and TRBJ2-7, with D possibly TRBD1 on 6 matching bases. V lost 7 bases and J lost 7, with 17 bases in between. The CDR3 length is 13 residues. Germline V gene sequence: CDR1 MDHEN, CDR2 SYDVKM. DNA for the CDR3: TGTGCCAGCAACCGACAGGACGCTAGGGAGCAGTACTTC. Protein: CASNRQDAREQYF.

The V gene is TRBV6-1, the J gene TRBJ1-6, with 8 bases aligning to TRBD1. This CDR3 contains 15 residues. Germline CDR1 and CDR2: MNHNS and SASEGT. V shed 3 bases and J 7 bases; nucleotides not matched to a gene: 5. CDR3 bases: TGTGCCAGCAGTGATATCCAGGGGGCCAATTCACCCCTCCACTTT. It yields the protein CASSDIQGANSPLHF.

The CDR3 reads CASSAGDRSYGYTF. CDR3 bases: TGTGCCAGCAGCGCAGGCGACAGGTCCTATGGCTACACCTTC. The rearrangement uses TRBV27 and TRBJ1-2; D perhaps matches TRBD1 (6 bases). Trimming left V 6 bases short and J 4 bases short, with 15 bases between. Germline V gene lookup returns CDR1 MNHEY and CDR2 SMNVEV (reference sequence). CDR3 length: 14 residues.

This chain joins TRBV6-1 and TRBJ2-2; tentative D call: TRBD1 (5 bases). The CDR3 contains 15 residues. Germline assignment: CDR1 MNHNS and CDR2 SASEGT. V gave up 1 base and J gave up 2 bases, with 8 bases separating them. The DNA of the CDR3 is TGTGCCAGCAGTGAAGTAGACAGCAACACCGGGGAGCTGTTTTTT. This encodes CASSEVDSNTGELFF.

The V gene is TRBV5-1, the J gene TRBJ2-3; perhaps TRBD2 as D (5 bases). V lost 1 base and J lost 6, with 18 bases in between. Per the germline V gene, CDR1 is SGHRS and CDR2 is YFSETQ. This CDR3 has 16 amino acids. In nucleotides, the CDR3 is TGCGCCAGCAGCTTGATTTCGGGAAGCCGTGGCGATACGCAGTATTTT. It encodes CASSLISGSRGDTQYF.

This clone was picked up a small number of times. The CDR3 sequence is CASSLLAGGTEAFF. For the CDR3, the DNA is TGTGCCAGCAGCTTATTAGCAGGGGGCACTGAAGCTTTCTTT. V gene TRBV7-2 combines with J gene TRBJ1-1; 7 nucleotides agree with TRBD1. Germline CDR1 reads SGHTA; CDR2 reads FQGNSA. Trimming cost V 2 bases and J 4 bases; bases outside gene matches: 4. The CDR3 sequence is 14 residues long. The variable domain in full, completed from reference TRBV7-2 and TRBJ1-1, reads GAGVSQSPSNKVTEKGKDVELRCDPISGHTALYWYRQSLGQGLEFLIYFQGNSAPDKSGLPSDRFSAERTGGSVSTLTIQRTQQEDSAVYLCASSLLAGGTEAFFGQGTRLTVV.

The chain links TRBV2 to TRBJ2-6; 7 bases are a match to TRBD1. Trimming took 7 bases from V and 0 from J; bases not matched to a gene: 12. Germline-derived CDR1 and CDR2 are SNHLY and FYNNEI. The CDR3 length is 18 residues. The CDR3 nucleotides are TGTGCCAGCAAGTGGTTGGGGACAGCCATCTCTGGGGCCAACGTCCTGACTTTC. Translating it yields CASKWLGTAISGANVLTF. Looking up the rest from reference TRBV2 and TRBJ2-6 gives the full variable domain: EPEVTQTPSHQVTQMGQEVILRCVPISNHLYFYWYRQILGQKVEFLVSFYNNEISEKSEIFDDQFSVERPDGSNFTLKIRSTKLEDSAMYFCASKWLGTAISGANVLTFGAGSRLTVL.

The chain carries TRBV10-2 and TRBJ2-4; D not certain. The CDR3 is made up of 15 amino acids. CDR1 is WSHSY and CDR2 is SAAADI in the germline V gene. V lost 1 base and J 0 bases, leaving 7 bases between the germline ends. For the CDR3, the DNA is TGCGCCAGCAGTGAGTTCCGGGTAGCCAAAAACATTCAGTACTTC. It yields the protein CASSEFRVAKNIQYF.

The chain's CDR3 is CASSLYGTGGQALYEQYF. The CDR3 DNA is TGTGCCAGCAGTTTATACGGGACAGGGGGCCAAGCCCTCTACGAGCAGTACTTC. The rearrangement links TRBV28 to TRBJ2-7; 12 bases agree with TRBD1. The CDR3 extends over 18 amino acids. V trimming: 1 base; J trimming: 3 bases; junction bases outside the gene matches: 10. In germline, CDR1 is MDHEN, CDR2 SYDVKM.

This clone came up a few times. The chain links TRBV5-1 to TRBJ1-1; 8 bases agree with TRBD1. The trim removed 4 bases at V and 5 bases at J, leaving 7 bases unmatched. Germline values: CDR1 SGHRS, CDR2 YFSETQ. The CDR3 sequence is 14 residues long. DNA for the CDR3: TGCGCCAGCAGCCCCGGACAGGGTAGGACTGAAGCTTTCTTT. Its protein is CASSPGQGRTEAFF.

The V call is TRBV14, the J call TRBJ1-1; D ambiguous. V lost 2 bases and J 1 base, leaving 8 bases between the germline ends. The CDR3 totals 14 residues. CDR1 and CDR2 (germline): SGHDN, FVKESK. The CDR3 loop is CASSQLAQNTEAFF. CDR3 DNA: TGTGCCAGCAGCCAATTAGCCCAGAACACTGAAGCTTTCTTT. The full variable domain, its missing parts supplied by reference TRBV14 and TRBJ1-1, is EAGVTQFPSHSVIEKGQTVTLRCDPISGHDNLYWYRRVMGKEIKFLLHFVKESKQDESGMPNNRFLAERTGGTYSTLKVQPAELEDSGVYFCASSQLAQNTEAFFGQGTRLTVV.

As DNA, the CDR3 is TGTGCCAGCAGTTTACAGGGTCCCTTGAACACTGAAGCTTTCTTT. Its protein is CASSLQGPLNTEAFF. The J gene is TRBJ1-1, the V gene TRBV28, with D possibly matching TRBD1 (5 bases). This CDR3 is 15 amino acids long. Looked up from germline, CDR1 is MDHEN and CDR2 is SYDVKM. The ends were cut back, 2 bases at V and 0 bases at J, with 10 bases in the middle.

V usage is TRBV7-3 and J usage is TRBJ2-3, with no clear D. Germline CDR1 is SGHTA and CDR2 is FQGTGA. The length of the CDR3 is 12 residues. Trimming removed 3 bases from V and 2 bases from J, with 3 bases in between. The CDR3 reads CASSFSTDTQYF. CDR3 DNA sequence: TGTGCCAGCAGCTTCTCCACAGATACGCAGTATTTT. Together with reference TRBV7-3 and TRBJ2-3, the CDR3 gives the full variable domain: GAGVSQTPSNKVTEKGKYVELRCDPISGHTALYWYRQSLGQGPEFLIYFQGTGAADDSGLPNDRFFAVRPEGSVSTLKIQRTERGDSAVYLCASSFSTDTQYFGPGTRLTVL.

The CDR3 is CASTRASGIQETQYF. The CDR3 nucleotides are TGTGCCAGCACGCGGGCTAGCGGGATACAAGAGACCCAGTACTTC. This chain uses TRBV6-5 with TRBJ2-5; 9 positions match TRBD2. From germline, CDR1 is MNHEY and CDR2 SVGAGI. This CDR3 region has 15 residues. Unmatched junction bases numbered 8, after V lost 7 bases and J lost 2 bases.

This chain connects TRBV7-2 to TRBJ2-5; 7 bases are a match to TRBD2. Germline V gene lookup returns CDR1 SGHTA and CDR2 FQGNSA. The CDR3 sequence is 16 residues long. The V segment lost 5 bases and the J segment 4 bases; nucleotides outside the gene matches: 13. The CDR3 spells CASSHYMWGGAETQYF. The CDR3 DNA is TGTGCCAGCAGCCACTATATGTGGGGGGGTGCAGAGACCCAGTACTTC.

The V and J genes are TRBV5-4 and TRBJ2-2, with 8 bases that match TRBD2. Trimming took 0 bases from V and 6 from J; bases not matched to a gene: 4. The CDR3 is 15 residues long. Germline V CDR1 and CDR2: SGHNT, YYREEE (reference sequence). CDR3 region: CASSLDGGAPGELFF. In nucleotides, the CDR3 is TGTGCCAGCAGCTTGGACGGGGGGGCCCCCGGGGAGCTGTTTTTT.

This chain links TRBV27 with TRBJ2-2; a weak D match, TRBD1 (5 bases). V gave up 5 bases and J gave up 1 base, with 11 bases separating them. This CDR3 is built from 15 residues. The germline V gene encodes CDR1 MNHEY and CDR2 SMNVEV (reference sequence). CDR3: CASSITRENTGELFF. The CDR3 DNA sequence: TGTGCCAGCAGTATCACCAGGGAGAACACCGGGGAGCTGTTTTTT.

The chain has TRBV5-1 and TRBJ2-7; TRBD1 agrees at 9 bases. This CDR3 is built from 15 residues. Germline V CDR1 and CDR2: SGHRS, YFSETQ. V was pared by 9 bases and J by 3 bases, with 13 bases of the junction left unmatched. The CDR3 nucleotides are TGCGCCACCAACGCTGGTGGGACAGGGAACTACGAGCAGTACTTC. This gives the protein CATNAGGTGNYEQYF.

This sequence joins TRBV30 and TRBJ1-6; 9 positions agree with TRBD1. This CDR3 has 15 amino acids. V lost 4 bases to trimming and J lost 7 bases; unmatched junction nucleotides: 8. CDR1 GTSNPN and CDR2 SVGIG come from the germline V gene (reference sequence). CDR3 in DNA: TGTGCCTGGAACCTCCGGGACAGGGACAATTCACCCCTCCACTTT. Translated: CAWNLRDRDNSPLHF.

The chain joins TRBV7-9 to TRBJ2-5, with TRBD1 identical over 8 bases. CDR1 is SEHNR, CDR2 FQNEAQ, per germline (reference sequence). V lost 7 bases, J lost 4 bases, and 11 bases stayed unmatched. The CDR3 runs 15 residues. The CDR3 is CASNLAGTGAETQYF. The CDR3, as DNA: TGTGCCAGCAACCTCGCGGGGACAGGTGCAGAGACCCAGTACTTC.

The chain joins TRBV6-2 or TRBV6-3 to TRBJ2-3; 10 bases line up with TRBD2. CDR1 and CDR2 (germline): MNHEY, SVGEGT. The junction had 7 bases not matched to a gene; V was cut back by 2 bases and J by 2 bases. The CDR3 runs to 17 residues. The DNA of the CDR3 is TGTGCCAGCAGTTACGGGGTAGCGGGGGGACCCACAGATACGCAGTATTTT. Protein product: CASSYGVAGGPTDTQYF.

This clone showed up just a few times. The V call is TRBV28, the J call TRBJ2-1; TRBD1 agrees at 7 bases. CDR1 and CDR2 from the germline V gene are MDHEN and SYDVKM. This CDR3 region has 15 residues. V shed 5 bases and J 5 bases; nucleotides not matched to a gene: 9. CDR3 sequence reads: CASSGSTGLDNEQFF. The DNA for the CDR3 is TGTGCCAGCAGTGGATCGACAGGGTTGGACAATGAGCAGTTCTTC.